This T cell receptor (beta chain) was identified during a study of beta chain features in type 1 diabetes. Study observations and caveats: TCRB repertoires of naive, central memory and Treg cells appeared more similar among patients than among healthy donors. Whether HLA type affects TCRB rearrangement stayed undetermined in the present work.

Investigators reverse transcribed all isolated RNA, so they sequenced expressed TCRB transcripts. Sequencing used immunoSEQ multiplex PCR; TCRdb keeps in-frame clones, though not all of them. There are 450,000 to 550,000 clones in the sample; approximately 30% occur only once, and around 0.065% lies in the top ten. Only a few counts were recorded for this clone. Its antigen is currently unknown. The sample consisted of naive CD4+ T cells from blood. The sequence derives from a man younger than 35 in good health.

The CDR3 loop is CASMLSGSSGELFF. The CDR3 DNA is TGCGCCAGCATGTTGAGCGGGAGTAGCGGGGAGCTGTTTTTT. This chain uses TRBV5-1 with TRBJ2-2; TRBD2 agrees at 8 bases. The V segment lost 6 bases and the J segment 7 bases; nucleotides outside the gene matches: 8. The CDR3 spans 14 residues. Germline CDR1 is SGHRS and CDR2 is YFSETQ. The whole variable domain, filled in from reference TRBV5-1 and TRBJ2-2, reads KAGVTQTPRYLIKTRGQQVTLSCSPISGHRSVSWYQQTPGQGLQFLFEYFSETQRNKGNFPGRFSGRQFSNSRSEMNVSTLELGDSALYLCASMLSGSSGELFFGEGSRLTVL.